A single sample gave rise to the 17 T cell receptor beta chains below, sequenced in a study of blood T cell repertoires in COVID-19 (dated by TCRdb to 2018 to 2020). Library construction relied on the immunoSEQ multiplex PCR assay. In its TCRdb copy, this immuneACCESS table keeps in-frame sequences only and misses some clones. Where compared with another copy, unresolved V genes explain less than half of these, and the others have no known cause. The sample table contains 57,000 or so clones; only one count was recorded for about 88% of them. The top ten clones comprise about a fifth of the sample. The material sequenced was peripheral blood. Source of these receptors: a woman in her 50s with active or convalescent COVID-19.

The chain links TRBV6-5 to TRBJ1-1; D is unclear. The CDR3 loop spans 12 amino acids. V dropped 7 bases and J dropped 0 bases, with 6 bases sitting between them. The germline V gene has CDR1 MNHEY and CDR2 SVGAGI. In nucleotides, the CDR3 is TGTGCCAGCATTTTAATGAACACTGAAGCTTTCTTT. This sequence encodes CASILMNTEAFF.

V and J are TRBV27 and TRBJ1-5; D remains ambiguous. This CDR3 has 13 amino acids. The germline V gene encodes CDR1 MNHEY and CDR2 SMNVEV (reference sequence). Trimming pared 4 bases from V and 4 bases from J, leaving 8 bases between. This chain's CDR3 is CASSYFENQPQHF. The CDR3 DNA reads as TGTGCCAGCAGTTACTTTGAGAATCAGCCCCAGCATTTT.

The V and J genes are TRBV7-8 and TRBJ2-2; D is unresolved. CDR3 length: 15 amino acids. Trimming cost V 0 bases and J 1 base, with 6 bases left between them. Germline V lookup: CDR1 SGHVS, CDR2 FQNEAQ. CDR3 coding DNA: TGTGCCAGCAGCTTAGCAGCTCAGAACACCGGGGAGCTGTTTTTT. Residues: CASSLAAQNTGELFF.

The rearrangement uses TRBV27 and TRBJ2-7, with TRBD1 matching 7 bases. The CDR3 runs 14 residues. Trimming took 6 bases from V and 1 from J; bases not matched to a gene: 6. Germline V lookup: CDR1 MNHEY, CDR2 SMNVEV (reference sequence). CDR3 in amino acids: CASRGDSRSYEQYF. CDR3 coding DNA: TGTGCCAGCAGGGGGGACAGTCGGTCCTACGAGCAGTACTTC.

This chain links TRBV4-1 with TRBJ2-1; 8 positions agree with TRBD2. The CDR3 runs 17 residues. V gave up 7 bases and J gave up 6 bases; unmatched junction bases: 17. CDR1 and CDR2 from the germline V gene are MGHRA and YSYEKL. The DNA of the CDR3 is TGCGCCAGCATCCCAATACTAGATGAGGCGGGAGGCAATGAGCAGTTCTTC. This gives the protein CASIPILDEAGGNEQFF.

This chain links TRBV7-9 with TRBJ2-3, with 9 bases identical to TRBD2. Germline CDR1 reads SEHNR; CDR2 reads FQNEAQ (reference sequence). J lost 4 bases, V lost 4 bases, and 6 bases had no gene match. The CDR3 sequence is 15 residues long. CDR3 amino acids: CASSSATSGSDTQYF. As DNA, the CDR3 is TGTGCCAGCAGCTCCGCTACTAGCGGGTCAGATACGCAGTATTTT.

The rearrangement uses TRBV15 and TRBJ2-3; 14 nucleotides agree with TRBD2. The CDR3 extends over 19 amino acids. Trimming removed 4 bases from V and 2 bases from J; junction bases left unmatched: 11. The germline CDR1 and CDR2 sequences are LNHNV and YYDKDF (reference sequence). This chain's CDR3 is CATSTTGTSGRLYTDTQYF. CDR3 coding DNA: TGTGCCACCAGCACAACCGGGACTAGCGGGAGACTTTACACAGATACGCAGTATTTT.

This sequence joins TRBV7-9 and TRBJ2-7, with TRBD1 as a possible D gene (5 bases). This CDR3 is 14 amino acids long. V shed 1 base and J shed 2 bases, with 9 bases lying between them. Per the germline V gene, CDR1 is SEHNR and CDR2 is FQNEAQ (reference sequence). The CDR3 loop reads CASSLGGHPYEQYF. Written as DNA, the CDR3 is TGTGCCAGCAGCTTAGGGGGCCACCCCTACGAGCAGTACTTC.

In nucleotides, the CDR3 is TGTGCCTGGAGTGGGTACACAGGAGAGCAGTATTTT. Amino acids: CAWSGYTGEQYF. The chain uses TRBV30 and TRBJ2-3, with TRBD1 as a possible D gene (5 bases). From germline, CDR1 is GTSNPN and CDR2 SVGIG (reference sequence). V lost 1 base, J lost 11 bases, and 13 bases lay in between. The CDR3 is made up of 12 amino acids.

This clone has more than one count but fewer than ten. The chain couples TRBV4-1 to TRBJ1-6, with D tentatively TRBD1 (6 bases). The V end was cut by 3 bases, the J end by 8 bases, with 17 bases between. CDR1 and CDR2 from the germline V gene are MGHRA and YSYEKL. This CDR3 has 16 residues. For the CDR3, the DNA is TGCGCCAGCAGCCACCGGGAGGCCACAGGGTATTCACCCCTCCACTTT. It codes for CASSHREATGYSPLHF.

The CDR3 coding sequence is TGTGCCAGCAGCTTGTATTGGCGGGGTAGCTCCTACGAGCAGTACTTC. Amino acids: CASSLYWRGSSYEQYF. The J gene is TRBJ2-7, the V gene TRBV5-6; maybe TRBD2 (6 bases). The CDR3 runs 16 residues. Germline CDR1 and CDR2: SGHDT and YYEEEE. Deletions cut 1 base from V and 0 bases from J, with 14 bases between. The full variable domain, completed using reference TRBV5-6 and TRBJ2-7, is DAGVTQSPTHLIKTRGQQVTLRCSPKSGHDTVSWYQQALGQGPQFIFQYYEEEERQRGNFPDRFSGHQFPNYSSELNVNALLLGDSALYLCASSLYWRGSSYEQYFGPGTRLTVT.

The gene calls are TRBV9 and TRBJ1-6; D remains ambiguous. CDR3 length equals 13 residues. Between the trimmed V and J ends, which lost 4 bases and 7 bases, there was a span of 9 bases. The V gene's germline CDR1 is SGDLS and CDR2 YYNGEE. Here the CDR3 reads CASSRVSNSPLHF. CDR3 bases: TGTGCCAGCAGCCGTGTATCGAATTCACCCCTCCACTTT.

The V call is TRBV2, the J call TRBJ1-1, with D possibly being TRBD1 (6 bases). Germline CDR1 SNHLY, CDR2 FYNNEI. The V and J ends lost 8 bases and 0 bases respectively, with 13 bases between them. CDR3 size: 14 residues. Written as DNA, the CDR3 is TGTGCCAGCTTCCGGGACAAGCTGAACACTGAAGCTTTCTTT. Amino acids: CASFRDKLNTEAFF.

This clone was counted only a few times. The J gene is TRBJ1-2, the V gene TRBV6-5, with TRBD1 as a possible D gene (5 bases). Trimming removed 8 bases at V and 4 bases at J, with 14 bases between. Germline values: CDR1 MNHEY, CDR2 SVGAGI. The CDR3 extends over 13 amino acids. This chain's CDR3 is CASAPGDRYGYTF. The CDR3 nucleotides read TGTGCCAGCGCACCGGGGGATCGCTATGGCTACACCTTC.

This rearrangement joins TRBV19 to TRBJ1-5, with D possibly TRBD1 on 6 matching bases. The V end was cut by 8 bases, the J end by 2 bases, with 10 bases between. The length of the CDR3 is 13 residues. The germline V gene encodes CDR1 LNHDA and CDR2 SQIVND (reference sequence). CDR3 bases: TGTGCCAGTCGGGGGGCCCGCAATCAGCCCCAGCATTTT. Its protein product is CASRGARNQPQHF.

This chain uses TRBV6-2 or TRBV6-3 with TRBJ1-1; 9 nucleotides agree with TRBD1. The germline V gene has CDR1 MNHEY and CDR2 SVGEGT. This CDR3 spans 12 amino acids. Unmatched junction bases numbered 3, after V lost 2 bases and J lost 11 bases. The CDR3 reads CASSYGDRDAFF. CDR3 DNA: TGTGCCAGCAGTTACGGGGACAGGGATGCTTTCTTT.

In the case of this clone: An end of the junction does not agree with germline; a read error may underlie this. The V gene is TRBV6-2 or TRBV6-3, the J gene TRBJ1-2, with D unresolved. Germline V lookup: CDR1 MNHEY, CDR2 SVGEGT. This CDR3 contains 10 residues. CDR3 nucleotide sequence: TGTGCCAGCAGCCGACCCGGGGTAAACTTC. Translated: CASSRPGVNF.